The 32 T cell receptor beta chains listed next were all sequenced from one sample in a study of CD8 T cells in Susac syndrome. With random hexamers, reverse transcription was performed on about 0.45 to 1 ug of RNA. TCRdb reprocessed the immunoSEQ multiplex PCR reads with MiXCR, giving one entry per CDR3 protein. This table has about 430,000 distinct CDR3 sequences, more than 70% appearing once. Sequencing input: CD8+ T cells from PBMCs. The receptor set was obtained from a human donor with multiple sclerosis.

This chain uses TRBV29-1 with TRBJ2-5; 7 positions agree with TRBD1. This CDR3 comprises 14 residues. V trimming: 7 bases; J trimming: 4 bases; junction bases outside the gene matches: 12. Per germline, CDR1 SQVTM and CDR2 ANQGSEA. The DNA of the CDR3 is TGCAGCGCCCTGGGACCCCAGGGGGTAGAGACCCAGTACTTC. It specifies CSALGPQGVETQYF.

This rearrangement joins TRBV29-1 to TRBJ2-1; TRBD1 is a possible D gene (6 bases). CDR1 SQVTM and CDR2 ANQGSEA come from the germline V gene. V gave up 0 bases and J gave up 4 bases, with 19 bases separating them. This CDR3 is 17 amino acids long. The CDR3: CSVEDPKLGTLYNEQFF. The CDR3 DNA is TGCAGCGTTGAAGACCCCAAGTTAGGGACACTTTACAATGAGCAGTTCTTC.

V usage is TRBV30 and J usage is TRBJ1-1; TRBD1 matches 8 bases. The CDR3 has 14 amino acids. Germline-derived CDR1 and CDR2 are GTSNPN and SVGIG (reference sequence). V shed 5 bases and J 4 bases; nucleotides not matched to a gene: 9. CDR3 nucleotide sequence: TGTGCCTGGGCCGGAGGCAGGGGGCTCACTGAAGCTTTCTTT. This codes for CAWAGGRGLTEAFF. Full variable domain (missing parts from reference TRBV30 and TRBJ1-1): SQTIHQWPATLVQPVGSPLSLECTVEGTSNPNLYWYRQAAGRGLQLLFYSVGIGQISSEVPQNLSASRPQDRQFILSSKKLLLSDSGFYLCAWAGGRGLTEAFFGQGTRLTVV.

The gene calls are TRBV27 and TRBJ1-4; perhaps TRBD1 as D (5 bases). The CDR3 runs 15 residues. Germline V CDR1 and CDR2: MNHEY, SMNVEV (reference sequence). V lost 6 bases and J 0 bases, leaving 11 bases between the germline ends. CDR3 residues: CASSPWGPTNEKLFF. CDR3 sequence (DNA): TGTGCCAGCAGCCCTTGGGGCCCAACTAATGAAAAACTGTTTTTT.

The J gene is TRBJ2-5, the V gene TRBV12-3 or TRBV12-4; TRBD1 agrees at 7 bases. This CDR3 has 15 residues. With V trimmed by 3 bases and J by 4 bases, 8 bases remained unmatched. CDR3 region: CASSFGAGGLETQYF. As DNA, the CDR3 is TGTGCCAGCAGTTTCGGCGCAGGGGGTTTAGAGACCCAGTACTTC.

J is TRBJ2-2 and V is TRBV20-1; 9 nucleotides match TRBD1. The germline V gene has CDR1 DFQATT and CDR2 SNEGSKA (reference sequence). The CDR3 has 14 amino acids. The V gene end was trimmed by 5 bases and the J gene end by 6 bases; junction bases not matched to a gene: 7. The DNA for the CDR3 is TGCAGTGCTTCGGACAGGGGCGAGGCCGGGGAGCTGTTTTTT. It translates to CSASDRGEAGELFF.

This clonotype was recorded only once. V usage is TRBV5-6 and J usage is TRBJ2-1, with 13 nucleotides matching TRBD2. V gave up 0 bases and J gave up 6 bases; unmatched junction bases: 3. Germline loops: CDR1 SGHDT, CDR2 YYEEEE. The CDR3 is made up of 16 amino acids. CDR3 in DNA: TGTGCCAGCAGCTTGGTAGGACTAGCGGGAGTCAATGAGCAGTTCTTC. Translation: CASSLVGLAGVNEQFF.

This chain joins TRBV5-1 and TRBJ1-1; D is undetermined. Germline V gives CDR1 SGHRS, CDR2 YFSETQ. V gave up 0 bases and J gave up 0 bases, with 12 bases separating them. The CDR3 is made up of 16 amino acids. CDR3 region: CASSLEFSRMNTEAFF. As DNA, the CDR3 is TGCGCCAGCAGCTTGGAGTTTAGCAGAATGAACACTGAAGCTTTCTTT.

The CDR3 loop is CASSSELGRGTEAFF. As DNA, the CDR3 is TGTGCCAGCAGTTCCGAGTTAGGTCGTGGAACTGAAGCTTTCTTT. V gene TRBV27 combines with J gene TRBJ1-1; D not resolved. Germline assignment: CDR1 MNHEY and CDR2 SMNVEV (reference sequence). Trimming cost V 4 bases and J 5 bases, with 17 bases left between them. This CDR3 region has 15 residues.

The chain employs TRBV29-1 and TRBJ2-2; 7 bases fit TRBD2. V dropped 7 bases and J dropped 3; count of bases not matched to a gene: 5. Germline V gene data show CDR1 as SQVTM and CDR2 as ANQGSEA. This CDR3 spans 13 amino acids. The CDR3 loop reads CSAATSDTGELFF. Written as DNA, the CDR3 is TGCAGCGCGGCCACTAGCGACACCGGGGAGCTGTTTTTT.

The J gene is TRBJ1-2, the V gene TRBV6-5; D uncertain. Germline V gene sequence: CDR1 MNHEY, CDR2 SVGAGI. The V and J ends lost 4 bases and 0 bases respectively, with 12 bases between them. CDR3 length: 15 residues. CDR3 protein: CASSSHRVTNYGYTF. The CDR3 DNA reads TGTGCCAGCAGTTCCCACCGGGTCACTAACTATGGCTACACCTTC.

This rearrangement joins TRBV25-1 to TRBJ2-1; no firm D call. The CDR3 is made up of 14 amino acids. The V end lost 0 bases, the J end lost 8 bases, and 11 bases lay between the germline ends. Per germline, CDR1 MGHDK and CDR2 SYGVNS. CDR3 region: CASSEYSLLDEQFF. CDR3 DNA sequence: TGTGCCAGCAGTGAATACTCATTGTTGGATGAGCAGTTCTTC. Full variable domain (rest looked up from reference TRBV25-1 and TRBJ2-1): EADIYQTPRYLVIGTGKKITLECSQTMGHDKMYWYQQDPGMELHLIHYSYGVNSTEKGDLSSESTVSRIRTEHFPLTLESARPSHTSQYLCASSEYSLLDEQFFGPGTRLTVL.

The gene calls are TRBV19 and TRBJ2-6; D is undetermined. V was clipped by 7 bases and J by 0 bases, with 10 bases between them. CDR1 and CDR2 from the germline V gene are LNHDA and SQIVND (reference sequence). This CDR3 is 15 amino acids long. The CDR3 DNA sequence: TGTGCCAGTACCGGATACGGCTCTGGGGCCAACGTCCTGACTTTC. This codes for CASTGYGSGANVLTF.

This rearrangement joins TRBV14 to TRBJ2-7; no definite D call. V lost 1 base to trimming and J lost 2 bases, with 12 bases between them. The CDR3 sequence is 15 residues long. CDR1 is SGHDN and CDR2 is FVKESK in the germline V gene. The CDR3 nucleotides are TGTGCCAGCAGCCAAGTGGGTGGATCCCCCTACGAGCAGTACTTC. Protein: CASSQVGGSPYEQYF.

The gene calls are TRBV5-1 and TRBJ1-5; 7 positions match TRBD1. The J segment lost 7 bases and the V segment lost 0 bases, leaving 4 bases of the junction unmatched. The CDR3 has 14 residues. Germline CDR1 and CDR2: SGHRS and YFSETQ. The CDR3: CASSLVQGEQPQHF. As DNA, the CDR3 is TGCGCCAGCAGCTTGGTCCAGGGGGAGCAGCCCCAGCATTTT.

Only one count was recorded for this clonotype. The V and J genes are TRBV28 and TRBJ2-1; D call uncertain. With 3 bases removed from V and 4 bases from J, the gap between germline ends came to 16 bases. The germline CDR1 and CDR2 sequences are MDHEN and SYDVKM. There are 16 residues in the CDR3. The DNA for the CDR3 is TGTGCCAGCAGTTTTGCGGTCGGTGCGGAGTACAATGAGCAGTTCTTC. Amino acids: CASSFAVGAEYNEQFF.

The chain recombines TRBV27 with TRBJ2-1, with D possibly being TRBD2 (6 bases). This CDR3 is 13 amino acids long. V was clipped by 6 bases and J by 10 bases, with 16 bases between them. Germline V gene sequence: CDR1 MNHEY, CDR2 SMNVEV (reference sequence). CDR3 in amino acids: CASSPTEGGEQFF. The CDR3 DNA is TGTGCCAGCAGCCCAACAGAGGGAGGAGAGCAGTTCTTC.

The chain recombines TRBV5-1 with TRBJ1-4; D might be TRBD1 (5 bases). The germline CDR1 and CDR2 sequences are SGHRS and YFSETQ. The CDR3 extends over 16 amino acids. Trimming stripped 3 bases from V and 0 bases from J, with 12 bases between. The CDR3 sequence is CASSSPEGTTNEKLFF. In DNA form, the CDR3 reads TGCGCCAGCAGCTCCCCAGAGGGGACAACTAATGAAAAACTGTTTTTT.

The chain couples TRBV28 to TRBJ2-2; the D gene is possibly TRBD2 (6 bases). CDR1 is MDHEN and CDR2 is SYDVKM in the germline V gene. The CDR3 contains 15 residues. V was shortened by 5 bases and J by 6 bases, with 16 bases between the two germline ends. This CDR3 reads CASSNRPWRAGELFF. The CDR3 nucleotides are TGTGCCAGCAGTAACCGTCCCTGGAGGGCCGGGGAGCTGTTTTTT.

This clonotype was detected only once. The chain links TRBV7-8 to TRBJ2-4; D gene ambiguous. V was pared by 2 bases and J by 1 base, with 6 bases between. The germline gives CDR1 SGHVS, CDR2 FQNEAQ. The CDR3 is made up of 14 amino acids. DNA for the CDR3: TGTGCCAGCAGCTTAAGTGTTGCCAAAAACATTCAGTACTTC. Its translation: CASSLSVAKNIQYF.

The chain couples TRBV6-1 to TRBJ1-4; 9 bases are a match to TRBD1. CDR1 is MNHNS, CDR2 SASEGT, per germline. CDR3 size: 17 residues. V lost 3 bases to trimming and J lost 0 bases; unmatched junction nucleotides: 5. CDR3 bases: TGTGCCAGCAGTGACCCGGGACAGGGTGCAACTAATGAAAAACTGTTTTTT. This encodes CASSDPGQGATNEKLFF.

In DNA form, the CDR3 reads TGCGCCAGCAGCCAAGATCCGGAGACAGGGACGCGCAATGAGCAGTTCTTC. Its translation: CASSQDPETGTRNEQFF. The chain recombines TRBV4-1 with TRBJ2-1; 7 bases are shared with TRBD1. The V gene end was trimmed by 0 bases and the J gene end by 6 bases; junction bases not matched to a gene: 11. This CDR3 is built from 17 residues. The V gene's germline CDR1 is MGHRA and CDR2 YSYEKL.

This chain uses TRBV6-1 with TRBJ2-7, with unresolved D. CDR1 MNHNS and CDR2 SASEGT come from the germline V gene. The CDR3 extends over 14 amino acids. Trimming left V 0 bases short and J 3 bases short, with 9 bases between. The CDR3 spells CASSEALLSYEQYF. The DNA for the CDR3 is TGTGCCAGCAGTGAAGCGTTGCTGAGCTACGAGCAGTACTTC.

The chain joins TRBV29-1 to TRBJ2-5, with 11 nucleotides matching TRBD2. This CDR3 is 14 amino acids long. Germline assignment: CDR1 SQVTM and CDR2 ANQGSEA. V gave up 2 bases and J gave up 4 bases; unmatched junction bases: 3. The CDR3 nucleotides read TGCAGCGTTGAAAGTCTAGCGGGAGGAGAGACCCAGTACTTC. It translates to CSVESLAGGETQYF. Full variable domain (remainder filled in from reference TRBV29-1 and TRBJ2-5): SAVISQKPSRDICQRGTSLTIQCQVDSQVTMMFWYRQQPGQSLTLIATANQGSEATYESGFVIDKFPISRPNLTFSTLTVSNMSPEDSSIYLCSVESLAGGETQYFGPGTRLLVL.

This clonotype appeared a few times. The V call is TRBV6-2 or TRBV6-3, the J call TRBJ2-7; TRBD1 might be the D (6 bases). The CDR3 has 16 residues. The V gene's germline CDR1 is MNHEY and CDR2 SVGEGT. V lost 6 bases, J lost 4 bases, and 22 bases lay in between. CDR3 sequence: CASRWGPGTFAYEQYF. CDR3 sequence (DNA): TGTGCCAGCAGGTGGGGGCCCGGGACGTTCGCGTACGAGCAGTACTTC.

The chain carries TRBV4-1 and TRBJ1-5, with D unclear. Trimming removed 5 bases from V and 10 bases from J, with 15 bases in between. In germline, CDR1 is MGHRA, CDR2 YSYEKL. The CDR3 runs to 13 residues. CDR3 nucleotide sequence: TGCGCCAGCAGCTTCTTGGGTGTCGGCCCCCAGCATTTT. Amino acids: CASSFLGVGPQHF.

The gene calls are TRBV5-1 and TRBJ2-2, with D possibly TRBD2 on 5 matching bases. The CDR3 extends over 14 amino acids. The germline V gene has CDR1 SGHRS and CDR2 YFSETQ. Trimming cost V 1 base and J 7 bases, with 11 bases left between them. Written as DNA, the CDR3 is TGCGCCAGCAGCTTGTGGGAGTCGGGCGGGGAGCTGTTTTTT. It specifies CASSLWESGGELFF.

V usage is TRBV6-1 and J usage is TRBJ1-1; no definite D call. V dropped 7 bases and J dropped 4 bases, with 10 bases sitting between them. The CDR3 sequence is 12 residues long. Germline CDR1 is MNHNS and CDR2 is SASEGT. DNA of the CDR3: TGTGCCAGCATGGGGTATGGCACTGAAGCTTTCTTT. Translation gives CASMGYGTEAFF.

This clonotype was seen only once. The chain carries TRBV6-5 and TRBJ2-4; weak D call: TRBD1 (5 bases). V was trimmed by 4 bases and J by 0 bases, leaving 25 bases between them. The CDR3 covers 20 residues. In germline, CDR1 is MNHEY, CDR2 SVGAGI. CDR3 region: CASSSSMTTERQRAKNIQYF. CDR3 in DNA: TGTGCCAGCAGTTCCTCGATGACGACAGAAAGGCAAAGAGCCAAAAACATTCAGTACTTC.

The rearrangement links TRBV28 to TRBJ2-2, with TRBD1 identical over 8 bases. The CDR3 consists of 16 residues. Germline CDR1 is MDHEN and CDR2 is SYDVKM. V gave up 3 bases and J gave up 4 bases; unmatched junction bases: 7. CDR3 region: CASSFGQGEGTGELFF. The CDR3 coding sequence is TGTGCCAGCAGTTTCGGACAGGGAGAGGGCACCGGGGAGCTGTTTTTT.

The V gene is TRBV7-9, the J gene TRBJ1-1; D is possibly TRBD1 (6 bases). There are 16 residues in the CDR3. Deletions cut 5 bases from V and 2 bases from J, with 18 bases between. In germline, CDR1 is SEHNR, CDR2 FQNEAQ (reference sequence). Here the CDR3 reads CASSLGLGGPNTEAFF. The CDR3 DNA is TGTGCCAGCAGCCTAGGACTGGGGGGGCCTAACACTGAAGCTTTCTTT.

This clonotype appeared a single time. The chain recombines TRBV3-1 with TRBJ2-1, with a weak D call TRBD2 (6 bases). The ends were cut back, 1 base at V and 6 bases at J, with 13 bases in the middle. CDR3 length equals 15 residues. CDR1 LGHDT and CDR2 YNNKEL come from the germline V gene (reference sequence). CDR3 coding DNA: TGTGCCAGCAGCCAAGGAGTGTGGACTATCAATGAGCAGTTCTTC. Protein sequence: CASSQGVWTINEQFF.